This T cell receptor (beta chain) is from a study of CD8 T cells in ankylosing spondylitis. General study points: Ankylosing spondylitis blood appeared to carry a characteristic TCR beta motif of roughly eight highly homologous variants.

TCRdb re-analysed the 5' RACE reads in MiXCR, keeping a single row per CDR3 protein. The sample records about 460,000 distinct CDR3 sequences, 5.3% being singletons. This clonotype came up a few times. What it binds is not known. Germline V gene data show CDR1 as LGHNA and CDR2 as YNFKEQ. This CDR3 region has 15 residues. Trimming left V 3 bases short and J 5 bases short, with 16 bases between. The sequence derives from a male donor with ankylosing spondylitis. The J gene is TRBJ2-5, the V gene TRBV4-2; no reliable D call. The sample was blood, either unsorted or a sorted T cell fraction (not recorded which). CDR3 nucleotide sequence: TGTGCCAGCAGCCAGGTATTCAAGGTTGGCGAGACCCAGTACTTC. Translated: CASSQVFKVGETQYF.